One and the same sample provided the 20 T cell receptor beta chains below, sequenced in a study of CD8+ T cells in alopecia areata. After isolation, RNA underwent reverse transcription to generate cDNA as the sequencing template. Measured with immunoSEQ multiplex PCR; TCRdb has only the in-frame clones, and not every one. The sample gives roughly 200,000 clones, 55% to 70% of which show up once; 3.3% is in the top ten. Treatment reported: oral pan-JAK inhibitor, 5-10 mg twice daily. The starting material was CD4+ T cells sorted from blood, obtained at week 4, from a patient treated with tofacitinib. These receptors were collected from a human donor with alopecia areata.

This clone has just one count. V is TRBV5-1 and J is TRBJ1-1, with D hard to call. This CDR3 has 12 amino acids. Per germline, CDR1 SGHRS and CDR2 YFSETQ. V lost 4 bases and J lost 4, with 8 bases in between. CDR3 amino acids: CASSASGTEAFF. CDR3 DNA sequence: TGCGCCAGCAGCGCGTCGGGCACTGAAGCTTTCTTT.

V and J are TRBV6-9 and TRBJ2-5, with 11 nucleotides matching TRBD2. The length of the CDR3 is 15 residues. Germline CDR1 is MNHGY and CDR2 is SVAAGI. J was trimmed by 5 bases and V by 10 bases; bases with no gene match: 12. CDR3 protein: CATPAGLAGGETQYF. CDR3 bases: TGTGCCACCCCCGCAGGACTAGCGGGCGGCGAGACCCAGTACTTC.

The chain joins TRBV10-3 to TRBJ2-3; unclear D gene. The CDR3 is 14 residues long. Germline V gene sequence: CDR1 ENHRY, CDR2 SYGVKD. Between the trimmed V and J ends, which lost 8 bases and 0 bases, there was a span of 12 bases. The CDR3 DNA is TGTGCCATCCGGTACGGCATCAGCACAGATACGCAGTATTTT. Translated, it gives CAIRYGISTDTQYF.

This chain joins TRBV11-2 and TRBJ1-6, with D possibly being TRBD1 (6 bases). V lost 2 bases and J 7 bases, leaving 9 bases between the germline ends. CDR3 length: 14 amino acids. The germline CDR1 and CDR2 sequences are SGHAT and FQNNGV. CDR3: CASSLRGQNSPLHF. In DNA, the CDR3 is TGTGCCAGCAGCTTACGGGGGCAGAATTCACCCCTCCACTTT.

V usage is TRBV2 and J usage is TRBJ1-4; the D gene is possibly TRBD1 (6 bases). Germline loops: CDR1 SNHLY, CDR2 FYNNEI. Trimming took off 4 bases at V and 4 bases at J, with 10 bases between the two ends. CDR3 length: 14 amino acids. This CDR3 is CASSAVRGNEKLFF. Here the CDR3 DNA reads TGTGCCAGCAGTGCGGTCAGGGGTAATGAAAAACTGTTTTTT.

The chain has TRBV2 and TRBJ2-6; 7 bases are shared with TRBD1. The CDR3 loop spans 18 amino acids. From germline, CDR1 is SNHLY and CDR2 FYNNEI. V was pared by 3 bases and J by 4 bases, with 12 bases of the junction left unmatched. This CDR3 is CASSEDIPTGLGANVLTF. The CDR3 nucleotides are TGTGCCAGCAGTGAGGACATTCCGACAGGGTTGGGGGCCAACGTCCTGACTTTC.

The CDR3: CASSPGAEGVVTEAFF. CDR3 bases: TGCGCCAGCAGCCCGGGAGCGGAGGGAGTAGTGACTGAAGCTTTCTTT. This rearrangement joins TRBV5-1 to TRBJ1-1; D is undetermined. The CDR3 totals 16 residues. With 4 bases removed from V and 5 bases from J, the gap between germline ends came to 21 bases. Germline V gene lookup returns CDR1 SGHRS and CDR2 YFSETQ. The full variable domain, in which reference TRBV5-1 and TRBJ1-1 provide the parts outside the CDR3, is KAGVTQTPRYLIKTRGQQVTLSCSPISGHRSVSWYQQTPGQGLQFLFEYFSETQRNKGNFPGRFSGRQFSNSRSEMNVSTLELGDSALYLCASSPGAEGVVTEAFFGQGTRLTVV.

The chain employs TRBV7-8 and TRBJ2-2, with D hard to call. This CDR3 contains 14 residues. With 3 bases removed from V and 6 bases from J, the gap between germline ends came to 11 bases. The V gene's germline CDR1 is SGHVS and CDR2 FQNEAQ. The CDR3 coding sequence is TGTGCCAGCAGCTTTGGGATTAGCCCCGGGGAGCTGTTTTTT. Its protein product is CASSFGISPGELFF.

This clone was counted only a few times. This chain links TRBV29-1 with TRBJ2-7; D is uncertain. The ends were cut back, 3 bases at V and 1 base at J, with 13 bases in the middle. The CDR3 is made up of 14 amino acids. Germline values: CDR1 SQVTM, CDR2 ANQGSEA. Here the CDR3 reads CSVERSLGSYEQYF. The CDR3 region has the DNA TGCAGCGTTGAGCGCAGCCTTGGGTCCTACGAGCAGTACTTC.

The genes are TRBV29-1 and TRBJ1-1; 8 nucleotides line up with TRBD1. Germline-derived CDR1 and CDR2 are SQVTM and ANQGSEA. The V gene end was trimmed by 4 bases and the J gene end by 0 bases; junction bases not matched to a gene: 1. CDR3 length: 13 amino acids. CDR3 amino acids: CSVGTGLNTEAFF. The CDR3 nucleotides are TGCAGCGTTGGGACAGGGTTGAACACTGAAGCTTTCTTT.

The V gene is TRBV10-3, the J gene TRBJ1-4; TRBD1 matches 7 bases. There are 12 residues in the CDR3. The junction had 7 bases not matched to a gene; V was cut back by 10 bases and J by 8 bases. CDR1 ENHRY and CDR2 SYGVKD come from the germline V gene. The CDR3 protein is CATGGEHEKLFF. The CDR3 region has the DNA TGTGCCACAGGGGGTGAGCACGAAAAACTGTTTTTT.

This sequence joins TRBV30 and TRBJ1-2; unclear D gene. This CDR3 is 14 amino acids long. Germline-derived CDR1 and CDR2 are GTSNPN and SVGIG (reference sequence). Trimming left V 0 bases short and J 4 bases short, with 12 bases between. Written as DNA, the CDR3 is TGTGCCTGGAGTGTAGGGCCGCTGAGCTATGGCTACACCTTC. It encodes CAWSVGPLSYGYTF.

Here the CDR3 DNA reads TGTGCCTGGAGTGGATCGGGGGGGCCCGGCGAGACCCAGTACTTC. Its translation: CAWSGSGGPGETQYF. The chain links TRBV30 to TRBJ2-5; 8 bases agree with TRBD2. Germline CDR1 is GTSNPN and CDR2 is SVGIG (reference sequence). Losses at the gene ends were 1 base for V and 5 bases for J; bases not matched to a gene: 9. The CDR3 has 15 residues.

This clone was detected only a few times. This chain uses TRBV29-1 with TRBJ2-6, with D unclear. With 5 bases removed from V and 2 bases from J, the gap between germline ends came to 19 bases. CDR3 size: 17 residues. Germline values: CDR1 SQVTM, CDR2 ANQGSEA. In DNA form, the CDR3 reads TGCAGCGTTTCTACCTCTCCCCGCTACGCTGGGGCCAACGTCCTGACTTTC. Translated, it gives CSVSTSPRYAGANVLTF.

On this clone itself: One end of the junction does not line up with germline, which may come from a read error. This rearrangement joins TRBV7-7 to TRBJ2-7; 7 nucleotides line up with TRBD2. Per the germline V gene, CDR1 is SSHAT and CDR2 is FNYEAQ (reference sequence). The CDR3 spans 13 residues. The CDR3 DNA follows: TGTGCTAGCAGCTTAGGGCGGGGGAGAGAGCAGTACTTC. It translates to CASSLGRGREQYF.

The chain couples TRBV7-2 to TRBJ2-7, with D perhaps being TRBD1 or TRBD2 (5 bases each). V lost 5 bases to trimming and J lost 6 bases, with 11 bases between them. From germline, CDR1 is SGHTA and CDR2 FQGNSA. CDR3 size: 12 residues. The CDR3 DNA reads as TGTGCCAGCAGCGCCGGTGGGGGCGAGCAGTACTTC. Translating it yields CASSAGGGEQYF.

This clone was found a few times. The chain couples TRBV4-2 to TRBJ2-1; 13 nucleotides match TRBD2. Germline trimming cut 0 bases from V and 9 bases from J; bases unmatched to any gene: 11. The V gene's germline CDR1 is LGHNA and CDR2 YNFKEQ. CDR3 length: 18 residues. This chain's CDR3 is CASSQDKGRLAGGGEQFF. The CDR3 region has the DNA TGTGCCAGCAGCCAAGACAAGGGAAGACTAGCGGGGGGCGGTGAGCAGTTCTTC.

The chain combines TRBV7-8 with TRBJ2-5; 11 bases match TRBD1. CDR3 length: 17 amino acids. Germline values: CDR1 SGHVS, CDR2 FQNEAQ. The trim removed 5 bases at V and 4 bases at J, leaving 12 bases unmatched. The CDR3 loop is CASSPRMIGTGGETQYF. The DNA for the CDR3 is TGTGCCAGCAGCCCTAGGATGATCGGGACAGGGGGAGAGACCCAGTACTTC.

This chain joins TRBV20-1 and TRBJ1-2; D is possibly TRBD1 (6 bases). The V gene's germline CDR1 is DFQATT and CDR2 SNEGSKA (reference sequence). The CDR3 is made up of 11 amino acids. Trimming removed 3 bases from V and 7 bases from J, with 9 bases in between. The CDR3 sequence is CSASEGGGYTF. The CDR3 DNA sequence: TGCAGTGCTAGTGAGGGGGGTGGCTACACCTTC.

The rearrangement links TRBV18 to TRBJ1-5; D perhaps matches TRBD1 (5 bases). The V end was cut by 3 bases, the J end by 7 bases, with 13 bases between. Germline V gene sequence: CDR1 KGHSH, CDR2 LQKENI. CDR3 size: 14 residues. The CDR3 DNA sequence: TGTGCCAGCTCACCCGACGGCGGGGCCCAGCCCCAGCATTTT. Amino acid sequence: CASSPDGGAQPQHF.